The T cell receptor beta chain described here comes from a study of cytomegalovirus exposure and HLA in healthy donors. The PCR used 60 Vbeta and 13 Jbeta primers. Clones were sequenced by immunoSEQ multiplex PCR, and TCRdb holds only the in-frame ones, with some missing. The sample consists of about 130,000 clones, about four fifths of them appearing once. Comments on this clone: The antigen remains undetermined. The junction shows a germline mismatch at one end, possibly a read error. Other DNA sequences of this sample code for an identical CDR3.

This CDR3 spans 13 amino acids. In germline, CDR1 is GTSNPN, CDR2 SVGIG (reference sequence). General study findings and limits: The study had only CMV serostatus as immune exposure information. It was in a later analysis that TCR association rates were seen to vary by HLA locus, highest for DRB1 and lowest for HLA-C. Associated with HLA alleles at 0.05 false discovery rate in a later analysis were around 15,000 TCR beta sequences.

The sequencing sample was made of PBMCs. The clonotype was recovered from a man aged 30 to 39 in good health. The chain has TRBV30 and TRBJ1-6, with 8 bases matching TRBD1. The CDR3 region has the DNA TGTGCCTGGAGTAGACAGGGGAATTCCCCCCTCCACTTT. This sequence encodes CAWSRQGNSPLHF.